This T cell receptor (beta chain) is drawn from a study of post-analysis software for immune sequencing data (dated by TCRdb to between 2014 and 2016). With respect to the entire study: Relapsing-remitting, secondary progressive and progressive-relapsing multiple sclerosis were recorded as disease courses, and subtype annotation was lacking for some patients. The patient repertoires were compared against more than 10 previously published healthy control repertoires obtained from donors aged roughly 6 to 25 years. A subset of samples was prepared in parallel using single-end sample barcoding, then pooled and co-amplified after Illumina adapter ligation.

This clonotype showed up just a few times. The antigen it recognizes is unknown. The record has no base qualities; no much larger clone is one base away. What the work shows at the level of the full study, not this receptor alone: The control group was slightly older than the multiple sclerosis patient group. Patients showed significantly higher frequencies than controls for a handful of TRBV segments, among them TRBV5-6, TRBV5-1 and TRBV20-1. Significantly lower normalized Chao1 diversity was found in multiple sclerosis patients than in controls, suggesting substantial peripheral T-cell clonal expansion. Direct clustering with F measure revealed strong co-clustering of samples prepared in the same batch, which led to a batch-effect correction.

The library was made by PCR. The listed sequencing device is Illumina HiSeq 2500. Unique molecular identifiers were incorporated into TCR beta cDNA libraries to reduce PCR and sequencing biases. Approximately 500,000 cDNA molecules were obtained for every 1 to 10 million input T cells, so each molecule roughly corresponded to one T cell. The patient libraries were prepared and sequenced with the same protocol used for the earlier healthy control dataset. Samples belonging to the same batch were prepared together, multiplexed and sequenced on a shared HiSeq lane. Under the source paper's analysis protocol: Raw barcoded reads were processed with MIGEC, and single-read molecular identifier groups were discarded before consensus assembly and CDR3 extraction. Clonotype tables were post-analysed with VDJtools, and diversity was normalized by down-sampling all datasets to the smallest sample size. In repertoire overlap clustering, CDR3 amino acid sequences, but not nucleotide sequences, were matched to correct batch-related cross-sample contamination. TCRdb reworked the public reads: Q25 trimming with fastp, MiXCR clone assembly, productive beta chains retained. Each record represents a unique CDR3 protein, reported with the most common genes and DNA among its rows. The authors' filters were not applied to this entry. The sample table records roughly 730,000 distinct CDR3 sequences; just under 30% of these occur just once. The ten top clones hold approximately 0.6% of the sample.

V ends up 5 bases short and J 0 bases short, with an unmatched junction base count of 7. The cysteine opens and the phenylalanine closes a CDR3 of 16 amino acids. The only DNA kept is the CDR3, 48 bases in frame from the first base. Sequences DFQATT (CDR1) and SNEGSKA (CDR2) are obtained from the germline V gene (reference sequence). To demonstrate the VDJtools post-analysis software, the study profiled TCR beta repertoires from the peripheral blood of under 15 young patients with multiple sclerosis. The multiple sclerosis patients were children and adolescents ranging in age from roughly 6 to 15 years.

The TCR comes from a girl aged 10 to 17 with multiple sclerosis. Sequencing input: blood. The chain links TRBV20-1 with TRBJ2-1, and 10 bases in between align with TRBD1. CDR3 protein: CSAPRTGGSSYNEQFF. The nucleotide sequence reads TGCAGTGCTCCGAGGACAGGGGGAAGCTCCTACAATGAGCAGTTCTTC.